This T cell receptor (beta chain) was identified during a study of OX40 agonist ivuxolimab in advanced cancers. Germline V CDR1 and CDR2: MNHEY, SVGAGI. This CDR3 contains 13 residues. Trimming removed 6 bases from V and 0 bases from J, with 8 bases in between. Method: immunoSEQ multiplex PCR; TCRdb's copy keeps in-frame clones and lacks some. The data contain tens of thousands of clones, 90% of them seen just once; the ten biggest clones take up less than 0.35%. In this sample, this clone turned up a few times. V and J are TRBV6-5 and TRBJ1-1; tentative D call: TRBD1 (5 bases). This receptor was identified in an adult with an advanced solid tumor such as melanoma, head and neck, liver or kidney cancer. The sample was CD4+ or CD8+ T cells sorted from blood, taken in a trial of the OX40 agonist ivuxolimab. The CDR3 region is CASRRGVNTEAFF. CDR3 DNA: TGTGCCAGCAGGCGGGGGGTGAACACTGAAGCTTTCTTT.